This entry lists 10 T cell receptor beta chains sequenced from one sample in a study of blood T cells in healthy people across ages. Alongside a J-beta primer mix, a sample-barcoded 5' primer served in a second PCR lasting roughly 7 to 11 cycles. One entry per CDR3 protein, called by TCRdb with MiXCR from the 5' RACE reads. There are 800,000 or so distinct CDR3 sequences in the sample; around two thirds occur only once, and 28% lies in the top ten. The specimen was blood. Receptors were obtained from a man aged 25-40 years in good health.

This clonotype was picked up a small number of times. The chain has TRBV12-3 or TRBV12-4 and TRBJ2-3; 8 nucleotides agree with TRBD1. The CDR3 contains 13 residues. Unmatched junction bases numbered 3, after V lost 6 bases and J lost 4 bases. DNA of the CDR3: TGTGCCAGCAGGACAGGGGATTCAGATACGCAGTATTTT. This sequence encodes CASRTGDSDTQYF.

This chain links TRBV20-1 with TRBJ2-7; no firm D call. CDR1 DFQATT and CDR2 SNEGSKA come from the germline V gene (reference sequence). The CDR3 loop spans 15 amino acids. V lost 3 bases to trimming and J lost 0 bases, with 15 bases between them. The CDR3 protein is CSASNAAASSYEQYF. The CDR3 DNA is TGCAGTGCTAGTAATGCGGCAGCGAGCTCCTACGAGCAGTACTTC.

This clonotype came up a few times. The rearrangement links TRBV3-1 to TRBJ1-2; TRBD1 agrees at 7 bases. The germline CDR1 and CDR2 sequences are LGHDT and YNNKEL (reference sequence). This CDR3 is 13 amino acids long. J gave up 7 bases and V 3 bases, and 5 bases lay outside the gene matches. CDR3 in amino acids: CASSQGGQVGYTF. CDR3 nucleotide sequence: TGTGCCAGCAGCCAGGGAGGACAGGTTGGCTACACCTTC.

The rearrangement uses TRBV6-2 or TRBV6-3 and TRBJ1-2, with TRBD1 matching 7 bases. The germline CDR1 and CDR2 sequences are MNHEY and SVGEGT. CDR3 size: 13 residues. The junction had 6 bases not matched to a gene; V was cut back by 5 bases and J by 6 bases. CDR3 in amino acids: CASSRQGLNGYTF. The CDR3 DNA follows: TGTGCCAGCAGTCGACAGGGATTGAATGGCTACACCTTC.

The chain links TRBV19 to TRBJ2-1; D is perhaps TRBD2 (5 bases). This CDR3 contains 12 residues. Trimming took off 10 bases at V and 7 bases at J, with 14 bases between the two ends. The germline V gene encodes CDR1 LNHDA and CDR2 SQIVND (reference sequence). The CDR3 region is CATRGELNEQFF. The CDR3 region has the DNA TGTGCCACCCGGGGAGAATTGAATGAGCAGTTCTTC.

The J gene is TRBJ2-1, the V gene TRBV9, with a tentative D call TRBD2 (5 bases). V was clipped by 3 bases and J by 7 bases, with 23 bases between them. This CDR3 is built from 17 residues. Looked up from germline, CDR1 is SGDLS and CDR2 is YYNGEE. For the CDR3, the DNA is TGTGCCAGCAGCGAGCAGGTAGGACGGCTACCGGGGAATGAGCAGTTCTTC. It yields the protein CASSEQVGRLPGNEQFF.

The gene calls are TRBV9 and TRBJ2-3, with a tentative D call TRBD1 (6 bases). This CDR3 has 16 residues. V lost 2 bases and J lost 4, with 17 bases in between. Germline V gives CDR1 SGDLS, CDR2 YYNGEE. CDR3 protein: CASSVPPRGGPDTQYF. In DNA, the CDR3 is TGTGCCAGCAGCGTTCCTCCCCGAGGGGGTCCAGATACGCAGTATTTT.

The chain has TRBV3-1 and TRBJ2-1, with 10 bases identical to TRBD1. Germline V CDR1 and CDR2: LGHDT, YNNKEL (reference sequence). V shed 4 bases, J shed 9 bases, and the junction held 9 bases outside the gene matches. The CDR3 is 15 residues long. CDR3 residues: CASSRGTGAGVEQFF. The CDR3 nucleotides are TGTGCCAGCAGCCGCGGGACAGGGGCTGGGGTTGAGCAGTTCTTC.

CDR3 in amino acids: CASSEPGDTGELFF. The DNA for the CDR3 is TGTGCCAGCAGTGAACCAGGAGACACCGGGGAGCTGTTTTTT. J is TRBJ2-2 and V is TRBV2; D remains unclear. V was shortened by 2 bases and J by 3 bases, with 7 bases between the two germline ends. From germline, CDR1 is SNHLY and CDR2 FYNNEI. The CDR3 is made up of 14 amino acids.

The V call is TRBV29-1, the J call TRBJ2-1; TRBD2 is a possible D gene (5 bases). The CDR3 consists of 13 residues. V dropped 6 bases and J dropped 8 bases, with 17 bases sitting between them. Germline values: CDR1 SQVTM, CDR2 ANQGSEA. CDR3 region: CSVNTGSSYEQFF. CDR3 coding DNA: TGCAGCGTGAACACGGGATCCTCGTATGAGCAGTTCTTC.